This is a list of T cell receptor beta chains from one sample in a study of graft-versus-host responses after intestinal transplantation. Here immunoSEQ multiplex PCR was the method, and the copy in TCRdb shows in-frame clones only, minus some. Of 20,000 to 25,000 clones in the sample, about 35% are singletons; the top ten hold over 7.5%. Source: alloreactive CD8+ T cells from a mixed lymphocyte reaction culture, taken before intestinal transplant. All receptors come from a human patient who received an intestinal transplant. The CDR3 runs from the conserved cysteine through the conserved F or W. A D gene is named only where the DNA matches it firmly. Clone size is not always given. Where it is, it says once, few, many or a class for expanded clones.

j_call d_call clone_size v_call cdr3_aa cdr3_nt
TRBJ2-3 NA NA TRBV11-2 CASSDPDEGAQYF TGTGCCAGCAGCGACCCCGATGAGGGAGCGCAGTATTTT
TRBJ2-6 TRBD1 NA TRBV5-4 CASSLSGTGERGANVLTF TGTGCCAGCAGCCTATCTGGGACAGGGGAGAGAGGGGCCAACGTCCTGACTTTC
TRBJ1-3 NA medium-sized TRBV5-1 CASSLAADSGNTIYF TGCGCCAGCAGCTTGGCTGCAGACTCTGGAAACACCATATATTTT
TRBJ2-7 NA few TRBV11-2 CASSQDPGSSYEQYF TGTGCCAGCAGCCAAGATCCAGGGAGCTCCTACGAGCAGTACTTC
TRBJ1-2 NA NA TRBV11-1 CASSLEGVGYGYTF TGTGCCAGCAGCTTAGAGGGGGTGGGCTATGGCTACACCTTC
TRBJ1-1 NA few TRBV19 CASRQGGAEAFF TGTGCCAGTAGACAAGGGGGGGCTGAAGCTTTCTTT
TRBJ1-5 TRBD1 few TRBV6-6 CASSSTGDNQPQHF TGTGCCAGCAGTTCCACAGGGGACAATCAGCCCCAGCATTTT
TRBJ2-3 NA few TRBV4-1 CASSQRDTDTQYF TGCGCCAGCAGCCAACGGGACACAGATACGCAGTATTTT
TRBJ2-4 TRBD2 NA TRBV6-5 CASSPSTSGGNIQYF TGTGCCAGCAGTCCTTCGACTAGCGGGGGCAACATTCAGTACTTC
TRBJ2-7 NA once TRBV7-9 CASSPADSLEQYF TGTGCCAGCAGCCCCGCAGACTCGCTGGAGCAGTACTTC
TRBJ2-7 NA medium-sized TRBV7-9 CASSEGQEGFEQYF TGTGCCAGCTCAGAGGGTCAGGAGGGCTTCGAGCAGTACTTC
TRBJ2-1 TRBD1 NA TRBV6-5 CASSSDRGPHNEQFF TGTGCCAGCAGTTCGGACAGGGGCCCACACAATGAGCAGTTCTTC
TRBJ2-2 NA NA TRBV9 CASSVGGYGELFF TGTGCCAGCAGCGTAGGAGGCTACGGGGAGCTGTTTTTT
TRBJ2-7 NA NA TRBV11-1 CASSSISGTGEQYF TGTGCCAGCAGCTCAATATCGGGAACAGGCGAGCAGTACTTC
TRBJ2-3 TRBD2 few TRBV13 CASSVRLAGTDTQYF TGTGCCAGCAGTGTAAGACTAGCGGGCACAGATACGCAGTATTTT
TRBJ2-7 NA few TRBV7-9 CASSLVLAPEQYF TGTGCCAGCAGCTTAGTTCTAGCGCCCGAGCAGTACTTC
TRBJ2-5 NA NA TRBV11-3 CASSLTGEETQYF TGTGCCAGCAGCTTAACAGGAGAAGAGACCCAGTACTTC
TRBJ2-5 NA NA TRBV23-1 CASSQSSRGRETQYF TGCGCCAGCAGTCAATCCTCGCGGGGACGAGAGACCCAGTACTTC
TRBJ1-2 NA few TRBV4-1 CASSQEGLANYGYTF TGCGCCAGCAGCCAAGAAGGGCTAGCTAACTATGGCTACACCTTC
TRBJ2-2 NA NA TRBV4-1 CASSASNTGELFF TGCGCCAGCAGCGCTTCGAACACCGGGGAGCTGTTTTTT
TRBJ2-7 TRBD1 few TRBV4-3 CASSQSGTGVFYEQYF TGCGCCAGCAGCCAATCCGGGACAGGGGTTTTCTACGAGCAGTACTTC
TRBJ2-7 NA NA TRBV28 CASSFIGQYEQYF TGTGCCAGCAGTTTTATCGGACAGTACGAGCAGTACTTC
TRBJ2-7 NA NA TRBV4-1 CASSQDHNEQYF TGCGCCAGCAGCCAAGATCACAACGAGCAGTACTTC
TRBJ2-7 NA few TRBV5-1 CASSLDKDSQYYEQYF TGCGCCAGCAGCTTGGATAAGGACAGTCAGTACTACGAGCAGTACTTC
TRBJ2-1 NA NA TRBV6-1 CASRDIGGGYNEQFF TGTGCCAGCAGGGACATAGGGGGGGGGTACAATGAGCAGTTCTTC
TRBJ1-1 NA few TRBV27 CASSLGGDTEAFF TGTGCCAGCAGTTTAGGTGGGGACACTGAAGCTTTCTTT
TRBJ1-3 NA few TRBV7-9 CASSGDGNSGNTIYF TGTGCCAGCAGCGGGGACGGGAACTCTGGAAACACCATATATTTT
TRBJ1-6 TRBD1 few TRBV19 CASSIWTGENSPLHF TGTGCCAGTAGTATCTGGACAGGGGAGAATTCACCCCTCCACTTT
TRBJ2-3 NA few TRBV6-1 CASSEWVHSSTDTQYF TGTGCCAGCAGTGAATGGGTCCACTCTAGCACAGATACGCAGTATTTT
TRBJ2-7 NA NA TRBV27 CASKPGATYEQYF TGTGCCAGCAAACCAGGTGCTACCTACGAGCAGTACTTC
TRBJ2-1 TRBD2 NA TRBV4-2 CASSHLGLAGDEQFF TGTGCCAGCAGCCACCTTGGGCTAGCGGGAGATGAGCAGTTCTTC
TRBJ2-1 NA NA TRBV6-1 CASSRGSYNEQFF TGTGCCAGTTCCCGGGGCTCCTACAATGAGCAGTTCTTC
TRBJ2-1 NA few TRBV6-5 CASSYSWLYNEQFF TGTGCCAGCAGTTACTCGTGGCTGTACAATGAGCAGTTCTTC
TRBJ1-4 NA few TRBV5-4 CASSQASSEKLFF TGTGCCAGCAGCCAAGCGAGTAGTGAAAAACTGTTTTTT
TRBJ1-1 NA NA TRBV19 CASSIGWATEAFF TGTGCCAGTAGTATAGGGTGGGCCACTGAAGCTTTCTTT
TRBJ1-2 TRBD1 NA TRBV6-9 CASSLRGASNYGYTF TGTGCCAGCAGCCTCAGGGGGGCATCTAACTATGGCTACACCTTC
TRBJ2-7 NA NA TRBV2 CASSEDLEGVSPYEQYF TGTGCCAGCAGTGAGGATCTCGAGGGAGTGTCCCCCTACGAGCAGTACTTC
TRBJ2-7 NA few TRBV29-1 CSVDLSREQYF TGCAGCGTTGATCTGTCCCGCGAGCAGTACTTC
TRBJ2-5 NA NA TRBV5-5 CASSLTRGVGETQYF TGTGCCAGCAGCTTAACGCGAGGGGTTGGAGAGACCCAGTACTTC
TRBJ2-7 NA NA TRBV2 CASSLRGSYEQYF TGTGCCAGCAGCTTACGGGGCTCCTACGAGCAGTACTTC
TRBJ2-6 NA NA TRBV4-1 CASSQEELTSGANVLTF TGCGCCAGCAGCCAAGAAGAGCTCACCTCTGGGGCCAACGTCCTGACTTTC
TRBJ2-1 NA NA TRBV29-1 CSVEEVKPEQFF TGCAGCGTTGAAGAGGTGAAACCTGAGCAGTTCTTC
TRBJ2-2 NA NA TRBV7-4 CASSLAGNTGELFF TGTGCCAGCAGCTTAGCGGGGAACACCGGGGAGCTGTTTTTT
TRBJ2-5 NA NA TRBV27 CASSLGQGGAETQYF TGTGCCAGCAGTTTAGGGCAGGGAGGAGCAGAGACCCAGTACTTC
TRBJ2-7 NA NA TRBV4-2 CASSQDERDSAYEQYF TGTGCCAGCAGCCAAGATGAGAGGGACTCCGCCTACGAGCAGTACTTC
TRBJ2-7 TRBD1 few TRBV28 CASTDQGAYEQYF TGTGCCAGCACAGATCAGGGGGCCTACGAGCAGTACTTC
TRBJ2-7 TRBD2 few TRBV5-4 CASSLGGSSYEQYF TGTGCCAGCAGCTTGGGCGGGAGCTCCTACGAGCAGTACTTC
TRBJ2-5 NA medium-sized TRBV6-5 CASSYSTHGQETQYF TGTGCCAGCAGTTACTCGACACACGGTCAAGAGACCCAGTACTTC
TRBJ2-7 TRBD1 medium-sized TRBV29-1 CSINTGEHEQYF TGCAGCATTAACACAGGGGAGCACGAGCAGTACTTC
TRBJ2-7 TRBD1 few TRBV29-1 CSVVLTGAFEEQYF TGCAGCGTTGTTCTCACAGGGGCTTTCGAAGAGCAGTACTTC
TRBJ2-2 TRBD2 few TRBV5-4 CASSLVAGGTGELFF TGTGCCAGCAGCTTGGTGGCGGGAGGGACCGGGGAGCTGTTTTTT
TRBJ2-5 TRBD1 NA TRBV9 CASSVTGQGGETQYF TGTGCCAGCAGCGTAACGGGACAGGGAGGAGAGACCCAGTACTTC
TRBJ1-2 NA few TRBV6-1 CASTGRADHGYTF TGTGCCAGTACGGGACGGGCGGACCATGGCTACACCTTC
TRBJ2-6 NA few TRBV19 CATHSGANVLTF TGTGCCACCCACTCTGGGGCCAACGTCCTGACTTTC
TRBJ1-2 NA NA TRBV10-2 CASSEGGRGYTF TGCGCCAGCAGTGAGGGGGGGCGCGGCTACACCTTC
TRBJ1-4 NA medium-sized TRBV19 CASLQVRGWREKLFF TGTGCCAGTCTTCAGGTTCGGGGATGGAGGGAAAAACTGTTTTTT
TRBJ1-5 NA medium-sized TRBV28 CASEAEMNQPQHF TGTGCCAGCGAGGCAGAAATGAATCAGCCCCAGCATTTT
TRBJ2-7 NA NA TRBV29-1 CSVEQLYEQYF TGCAGCGTTGAACAGCTTTACGAGCAGTACTTC
TRBJ2-3 TRBD1 NA TRBV7-6 CASKPGTAAGPSTDTQYF TGTGCCAGCAAACCTGGGACAGCAGCCGGTCCCAGCACAGATACGCAGTATTTT